These 25 T cell receptor beta chains were all obtained from the same sample, sequenced in a study of control samples from healthy donors and cancer patients. The repertoire was sequenced with immunoSEQ multiplex PCR; TCRdb's copy has only in-frame clones and lacks some. The sample records about 85,000 clones, roughly 91% being singletons. Sequences were obtained from blood. The receptors were gathered from a woman aged 55-69 years in good health.

The chain has TRBV6-1 and TRBJ2-3; D unclear. Trimming took 3 bases from V and 8 from J, leaving 9 bases between them. From germline, CDR1 is MNHNS and CDR2 SASEGT. CDR3 length: 12 residues. CDR3 sequence reads: CASSDSVVTQYF. The CDR3 nucleotides read TGTGCCAGCAGTGATTCCGTGGTTACGCAGTATTTT.

The J gene is TRBJ1-2, the V gene TRBV5-3; D gene unclear. TRBV5-3 is reported as an ORF; its role is uncertain. This CDR3 is 10 amino acids long. Trimming pared 3 bases from V and 8 bases from J, leaving 5 bases between. The chain's CDR3 is CARSSPGYTF. The CDR3 nucleotides read TGTGCCAGAAGCTCCCCCGGCTACACCTTC.

The gene calls are TRBV28 and TRBJ1-2; unclear D gene. The CDR3 is 12 amino acids. Germline loops: CDR1 MDHEN, CDR2 SYDVKM. V was pared by 3 bases and J by 7 bases, with 9 bases between. The CDR3: CASSLGDIGYTF. CDR3 coding DNA: TGTGCCAGCAGTTTGGGTGACATTGGCTACACCTTC.

This clone was recorded once. The chain uses TRBV25-1 and TRBJ2-5, with D tentatively TRBD1 or TRBD2 (5 bases each). This CDR3 region has 15 residues. The V end lost 1 base, the J end lost 3 bases, and 12 bases lay between the germline ends. Germline lookup yields CDR1 MGHDK and CDR2 SYGVNS. The CDR3 spells CASSEFGTGKETQYF. DNA for the CDR3: TGTGCCAGCAGTGAATTCGGGACGGGAAAAGAGACCCAGTACTTC.

The genes are TRBV7-2 and TRBJ2-7; possibly TRBD1 for D (5 bases). This CDR3 contains 15 residues. CDR1 is SGHTA and CDR2 is FQGNSA in the germline V gene. V was shortened by 5 bases and J by 2 bases, with 16 bases between the two germline ends. CDR3 amino acids: CASSQDRVATYEQYF. The CDR3 DNA reads TGTGCCAGCAGCCAAGACAGAGTGGCCACCTACGAGCAGTACTTC.

V gene TRBV5-1 combines with J gene TRBJ1-1; D uncertain. Germline lookup yields CDR1 SGHRS and CDR2 YFSETQ. The V and J ends lost 0 bases and 0 bases respectively, with 6 bases between them. This CDR3 spans 14 amino acids. CDR3 in DNA: TGCGCCAGCAGCTTGGACAGCATGAACACTGAAGCTTTCTTT. This translates into CASSLDSMNTEAFF.

The CDR3 bases are TGTGCCACCAGCCAATCTACAGGGGGGGGAGCTCAGCCCCAGCATTTT. As protein: CATSQSTGGGAQPQHF. The rearrangement joins TRBV24-1 to TRBJ1-5; TRBD1 matches at 8 bases. V trimming: 7 bases; J trimming: 6 bases; junction bases outside the gene matches: 13. The CDR3 consists of 16 residues. The germline gives CDR1 KGHDR, CDR2 SFDVKD.

J is TRBJ2-7 and V is TRBV5-1; D is possibly TRBD1 (5 bases). Germline CDR1 is SGHRS and CDR2 is YFSETQ. Trimming removed 7 bases from V and 6 bases from J, with 20 bases in between. The CDR3 loop spans 14 amino acids. The CDR3 DNA follows: TGCGCCAGCCGCCCCCAGGGTCTGACTGGCGAGCAGTACTTC. The encoded protein is CASRPQGLTGEQYF.

The CDR3 nucleotides are TGTGCCACCAGCAGAGATCCAACAAACTACTATGGCTACACCTTC. It encodes CATSRDPTNYYGYTF. The rearrangement links TRBV15 to TRBJ1-2, with D uncertain. CDR3 length: 15 amino acids. Germline-derived CDR1 and CDR2 are LNHNV and YYDKDF (reference sequence). Trimming pared 0 bases from V and 3 bases from J, leaving 11 bases between.

This chain uses TRBV5-6 with TRBJ2-5; D gene uncertain. The CDR3 spans 12 residues. Trimming took off 0 bases at V and 5 bases at J, with 5 bases between the two ends. Germline loops: CDR1 SGHDT, CDR2 YYEEEE. The CDR3: CASSLVGETQYF. The CDR3 DNA is TGTGCCAGCAGCTTGGTAGGGGAGACCCAGTACTTC.

The CDR3 DNA follows: TGTGCCAGCAGTGAGGGGGGAGGCGACACTGAAGCTTTCTTT. Residues: CASSEGGGDTEAFF. The V call is TRBV2, the J call TRBJ1-1, with D possibly matching TRBD1 (5 bases). This CDR3 comprises 14 residues. The V gene's germline CDR1 is SNHLY and CDR2 FYNNEI. Trimming took off 3 bases at V and 3 bases at J, with 11 bases between the two ends.

This chain uses TRBV5-1 with TRBJ1-1, with D possibly matching TRBD1 (5 bases). CDR3 length: 12 residues. Trimming cost V 5 bases and J 6 bases, with 11 bases left between them. Germline assignment: CDR1 SGHRS and CDR2 YFSETQ. The CDR3 is CASSTPGAEAFF. The CDR3 DNA sequence: TGCGCCAGCAGTACTCCGGGGGCTGAAGCTTTCTTT.

The chain uses TRBV5-5 and TRBJ2-2, with no clear D. CDR1 is SGHKS, CDR2 YYEKEE, per germline (reference sequence). The CDR3 consists of 14 residues. V was pared by 4 bases and J by 5 bases, with 12 bases between. The CDR3 DNA sequence: TGTGCCAGCAGCGGGGTCATGGGAACCGGGGAGCTGTTTTTT. Protein product: CASSGVMGTGELFF.

In its sample, this clone was seen a few times. V usage is TRBV6-5 and J usage is TRBJ2-5; tentative D call: TRBD1 (5 bases). CDR1 and CDR2 (germline): MNHEY, SVGAGI. This CDR3 region has 15 residues. The germline V and J ends were trimmed by 0 bases and 5 bases, with 13 bases remaining between them. CDR3 coding DNA: TGTGCCAGCAGTTACTCGGCAGGGTTGGGGGAGACCCAGTACTTC. This sequence encodes CASSYSAGLGETQYF.

This clone was seen once. This chain joins TRBV7-3 and TRBJ2-1; 10 positions match TRBD1. The CDR3 has 13 amino acids. CDR1 and CDR2 (germline): SGHTA, FQGTGA. V gave up 8 bases and J gave up 12 bases; unmatched junction bases: 10. The DNA of the CDR3 is TGTGCCAGCTCCGGGACAGGGGACGGGAGGCAGTTCTTC. It translates to CASSGTGDGRQFF.

The J gene is TRBJ2-5, the V gene TRBV5-1; possibly TRBD2 for D (6 bases). V gave up 3 bases and J gave up 5 bases, with 8 bases separating them. Germline V CDR1 and CDR2: SGHRS, YFSETQ. CDR3 size: 12 residues. CDR3 DNA: TGCGCCAGCAGCTCCGGGAGTGAGACCCAGTACTTC. This translates into CASSSGSETQYF.

This clone was seen only a few times. The chain carries TRBV18 and TRBJ1-4; D possibly corresponds to TRBD1 (6 bases). CDR1 is KGHSH and CDR2 is LQKENI in the germline V gene. The CDR3 consists of 16 residues. The V end lost 1 base, the J end lost 3 bases, and 12 bases lay between the germline ends. The CDR3: CASSPLRTVSNEKLFF. CDR3 DNA: TGTGCCAGCTCACCACTTCGGACAGTCTCTAATGAAAAACTGTTTTTT.

The chain is built from TRBV28 and TRBJ2-7; TRBD2 agrees at 7 bases. From germline, CDR1 is MDHEN and CDR2 SYDVKM. The CDR3 has 18 residues. The J segment lost 0 bases and the V segment lost 2 bases, leaving 13 bases of the junction unmatched. The CDR3 sequence is CASSLLKGAGTGSYEQYF. The DNA for the CDR3 is TGTGCCAGCAGTTTACTCAAAGGAGCGGGGACGGGCTCCTACGAGCAGTACTTC.

V is TRBV30 and J is TRBJ1-6, with D possibly TRBD1 on 6 matching bases. V shed 4 bases and J shed 7 bases, with 20 bases lying between them. The germline gives CDR1 GTSNPN, CDR2 SVGIG (reference sequence). This CDR3 is built from 16 residues. CDR3 coding DNA: TGTGCCTGGACTAACCCAGGGGAATTACGGAATTCACCCCTCCACTTT. Residues: CAWTNPGELRNSPLHF.

The genes are TRBV5-1 and TRBJ2-3, with D maybe TRBD2 (5 bases). This CDR3 has 12 amino acids. Trimming took off 4 bases at V and 13 bases at J, with 16 bases between the two ends. CDR1 and CDR2 from the germline V gene are SGHRS and YFSETQ. In DNA form, the CDR3 reads TGCGCCAGCAGCGAGGGTGCCATACCCGAGTATTTT. Translating it yields CASSEGAIPEYF.

The genes are TRBV25-1 and TRBJ1-2; TRBD1 aligns across 8 bases. The trim removed 6 bases at V and 6 bases at J, leaving 3 bases unmatched. This CDR3 is built from 12 residues. Germline loops: CDR1 MGHDK, CDR2 SYGVNS. The CDR3 nucleotides read TGTGCCAGCAGATCGACAGGGGATGGCTACACCTTC. Its translation: CASRSTGDGYTF.

The V and J genes are TRBV6-5 and TRBJ2-7, with 14 bases that match TRBD2. The junction had 1 base not matched to a gene; V was cut back by 6 bases and J by 0 bases. Looked up from germline, CDR1 is MNHEY and CDR2 is SVGAGI. CDR3 size: 15 residues. CDR3 residues: CASRGTSGGSYEQYF. DNA of the CDR3: TGTGCCAGCAGGGGGACTAGCGGGGGCTCCTACGAGCAGTACTTC.

The gene calls are TRBV6-5 and TRBJ1-1; D possibly corresponds to TRBD1 (5 bases). Germline CDR1 is MNHEY and CDR2 is SVGAGI. The CDR3 runs to 15 residues. V lost 6 bases to trimming and J lost 4 bases, with 18 bases between them. The CDR3 DNA follows: TGTGCCAGCAGGAGGTGGCGGCAGGGTGGCACTGAAGCTTTCTTT. This sequence encodes CASRRWRQGGTEAFF.

The gene calls are TRBV3-1 (or the pseudogene TRBV3-2) and TRBJ2-6; D tentatively fits TRBD1 or TRBD2 (5 bases each). The CDR3 runs to 15 residues. Germline values: CDR1 LGHDT, CDR2 YNNKEL (reference sequence). The V and J ends lost 5 bases and 4 bases respectively, with 12 bases between them. CDR3 in amino acids: CASSSEGTGANVLTF. The CDR3 DNA follows: TGTGCCAGCAGCTCAGAGGGGACCGGGGCCAACGTCCTGACTTTC.

This clone has just a few counts. The sample has other DNA sequences that encode this CDR3 too. The chain recombines TRBV5-1 with TRBJ1-1, with a weak D call TRBD1 (5 bases). Trimming took 1 base from V and 1 from J, leaving 8 bases between them. The germline gives CDR1 SGHRS, CDR2 YFSETQ. There are 14 residues in the CDR3. In DNA form, the CDR3 reads TGCGCCAGCAGCTTGCCGGGACCGAACACTGAAGCTTTCTTT. Translated, it gives CASSLPGPNTEAFF. Drawing the rest from reference TRBV5-1 and TRBJ1-1, the complete variable domain is KAGVTQTPRYLIKTRGQQVTLSCSPISGHRSVSWYQQTPGQGLQFLFEYFSETQRNKGNFPGRFSGRQFSNSRSEMNVSTLELGDSALYLCASSLPGPNTEAFFGQGTRLTVV.